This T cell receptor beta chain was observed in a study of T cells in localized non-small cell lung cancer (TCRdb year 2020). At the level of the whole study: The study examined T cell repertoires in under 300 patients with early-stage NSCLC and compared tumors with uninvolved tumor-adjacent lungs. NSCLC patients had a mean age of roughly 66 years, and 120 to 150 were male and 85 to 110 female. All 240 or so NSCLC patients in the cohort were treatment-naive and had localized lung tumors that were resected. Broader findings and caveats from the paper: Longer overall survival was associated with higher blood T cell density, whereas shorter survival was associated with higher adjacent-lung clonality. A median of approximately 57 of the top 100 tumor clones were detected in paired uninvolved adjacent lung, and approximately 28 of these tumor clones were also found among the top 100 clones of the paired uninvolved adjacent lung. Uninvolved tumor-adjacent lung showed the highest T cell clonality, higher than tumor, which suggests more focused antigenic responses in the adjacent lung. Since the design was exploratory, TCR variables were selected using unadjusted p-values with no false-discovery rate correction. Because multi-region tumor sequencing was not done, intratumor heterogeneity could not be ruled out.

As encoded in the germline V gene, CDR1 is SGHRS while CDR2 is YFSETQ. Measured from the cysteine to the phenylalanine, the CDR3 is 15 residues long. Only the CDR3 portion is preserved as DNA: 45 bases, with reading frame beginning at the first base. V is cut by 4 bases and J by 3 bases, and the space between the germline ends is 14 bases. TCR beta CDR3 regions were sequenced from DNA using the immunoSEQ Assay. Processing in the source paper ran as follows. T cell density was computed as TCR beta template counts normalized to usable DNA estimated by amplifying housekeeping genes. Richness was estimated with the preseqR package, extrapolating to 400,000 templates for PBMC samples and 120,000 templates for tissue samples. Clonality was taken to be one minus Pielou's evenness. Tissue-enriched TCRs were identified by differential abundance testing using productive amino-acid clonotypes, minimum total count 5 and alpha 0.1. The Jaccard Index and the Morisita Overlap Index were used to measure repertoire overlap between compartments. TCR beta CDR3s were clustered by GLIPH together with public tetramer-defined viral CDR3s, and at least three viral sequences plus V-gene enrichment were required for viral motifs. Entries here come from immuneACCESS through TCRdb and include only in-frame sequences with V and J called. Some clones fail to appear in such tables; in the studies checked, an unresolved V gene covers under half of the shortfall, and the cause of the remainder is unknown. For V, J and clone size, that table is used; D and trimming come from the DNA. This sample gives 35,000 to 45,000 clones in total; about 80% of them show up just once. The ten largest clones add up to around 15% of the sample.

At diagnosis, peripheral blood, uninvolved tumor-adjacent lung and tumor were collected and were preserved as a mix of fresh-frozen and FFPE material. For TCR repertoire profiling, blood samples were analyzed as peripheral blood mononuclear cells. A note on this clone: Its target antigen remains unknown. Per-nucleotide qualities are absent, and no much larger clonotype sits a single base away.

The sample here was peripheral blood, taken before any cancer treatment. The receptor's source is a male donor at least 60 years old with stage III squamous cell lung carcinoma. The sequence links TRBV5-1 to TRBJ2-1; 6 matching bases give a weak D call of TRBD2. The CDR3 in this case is CASSPSGTYYNEQFF. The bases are TGCGCCAGCAGCCCATCCGGGACTTACTACAATGAGCAGTTCTTC.